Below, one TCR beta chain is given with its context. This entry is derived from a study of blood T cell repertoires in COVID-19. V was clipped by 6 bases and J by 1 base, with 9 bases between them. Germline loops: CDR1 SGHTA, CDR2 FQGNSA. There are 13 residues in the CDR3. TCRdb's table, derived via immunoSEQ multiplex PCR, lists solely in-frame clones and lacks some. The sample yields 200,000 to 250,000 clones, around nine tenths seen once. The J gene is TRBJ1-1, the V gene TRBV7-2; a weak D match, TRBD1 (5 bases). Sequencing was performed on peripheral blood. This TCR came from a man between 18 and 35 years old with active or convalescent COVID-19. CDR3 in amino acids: CASSYDRNTEAFF. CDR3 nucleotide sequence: TGTGCCAGCAGTTATGACAGGAACACTGAAGCTTTCTTT.